The 29 T cell receptor beta chains in this list originate from one sample, sequenced in a study of circulating CD8 cells and anti-PD-1 response in melanoma. Four subsets defined by PD-1 and/or TIGIT were sorted from live CD3+CD8+TCRalphabeta+ cells. Each library started from roughly 16 ng of total RNA using the QIAseq Immune Repertoire TCR panel. TCRdb ran MiXCR on the reads and lists one entry per CDR3 protein. This table has more than 600 distinct CDR3 sequences, 10% to 15% appearing once. The source material was CD8+ T cells from PBMCs, sampled at baseline or after one month of anti-PD-1 therapy (not recorded which). The source is a human donor with melanoma.

Judged by abundance, this clonotype is medium-sized. V is TRBV5-5 and J is TRBJ1-2, with unresolved D. Germline CDR1 reads SGHKS; CDR2 reads YYEKEE (reference sequence). CDR3 length: 13 amino acids. V dropped 0 bases and J dropped 7 bases, with 10 bases sitting between them. This chain's CDR3 is CASSLVAGFGYTF. In nucleotides, the CDR3 is TGTGCCAGCAGCTTGGTAGCCGGGTTTGGCTACACCTTC.

Relative to its sample, this clonotype is medium-sized. V usage is TRBV11-2 and J usage is TRBJ2-2; D might be TRBD1 (6 bases). CDR3 length equals 14 residues. V dropped 4 bases and J dropped 5 bases, with 11 bases sitting between them. Looked up from germline, CDR1 is SGHAT and CDR2 is FQNNGV. The CDR3, as DNA: TGTGCCAGCAGCTCGCTACAGGGAACCGGGGAGCTGTTTTTT. Protein: CASSSLQGTGELFF.

By share of the sample, this clonotype is medium-sized. The chain links TRBV20-1 to TRBJ2-1; D gene uncertain. The CDR3 has 16 amino acids. Germline loops: CDR1 DFQATT, CDR2 SNEGSKA (reference sequence). V gave up 5 bases and J gave up 2 bases, with 19 bases separating them. CDR3 amino acids: CSAGPTPGRAYNEQFF. The CDR3 bases are TGCAGTGCTGGACCGACGCCTGGGCGAGCCTACAATGAGCAGTTCTTC.

This clonotype qualifies as medium-sized (0.01 to 0.1%). DNA for the CDR3: TGTGCCAGCAGTGAAGTCGGCGGACTCATGAACACTGAAGCTTTCTTT. Its protein product is CASSEVGGLMNTEAFF. This rearrangement joins TRBV2 to TRBJ1-1; no reliable D call. Trimming removed 1 base from V and 0 bases from J, with 12 bases in between. CDR3 size: 16 residues. CDR1 and CDR2 (germline): SNHLY, FYNNEI. The full variable domain, its missing parts supplied by reference TRBV2 and TRBJ1-1, is EPEVTQTPSHQVTQMGQEVILRCVPISNHLYFYWYRQILGQKVEFLVSFYNNEISEKSEIFDDQFSVERPDGSNFTLKIRSTKLEDSAMYFCASSEVGGLMNTEAFFGQGTRLTVV.

This clonotype is classed as medium-sized. V and J are TRBV5-4 and TRBJ1-6, with D hard to call. This CDR3 has 12 amino acids. CDR1 is SGHNT, CDR2 YYREEE, per germline (reference sequence). Trimming pared 3 bases from V and 8 bases from J, leaving 6 bases between. DNA for the CDR3: TGTGCCAGCAGCTATGGTGATTCACCCCTCCACTTT. It is translated as CASSYGDSPLHF.

Judged by abundance, this clonotype is large. The chain has TRBV19 and TRBJ2-1; the match to TRBD2 covers 10 bases. The CDR3 is made up of 17 amino acids. With 7 bases clipped from V and 6 bases from J, the junction kept 15 bases outside the gene matches. CDR1 and CDR2 from the germline V gene are LNHDA and SQIVND (reference sequence). The CDR3 coding sequence is TGTGCCAGTAAGGAGAGCGGGGGGGCGGAGGCTCTCAATGAGCAGTTCTTC. This sequence encodes CASKESGGAEALNEQFF.

By share of the sample, this clonotype is medium-sized. J is TRBJ2-3 and V is TRBV20-1, with 7 bases fitting TRBD2. The V segment lost 0 bases and the J segment 0 bases; nucleotides outside the gene matches: 12. This CDR3 is 18 amino acids long. Germline V CDR1 and CDR2: DFQATT, SNEGSKA (reference sequence). Here the CDR3 DNA reads TGCAGTGCTAGAGATAGTTGGGGGGGTCGCCTTAGCACAGATACGCAGTATTTT. Encoded protein: CSARDSWGGRLSTDTQYF.

This clonotype is termed medium-sized. The CDR3 DNA reads TGTGCCAGCACCACAGGGGGACAGGGGGCTGGCTACACCTTC. Encoded protein: CASTTGGQGAGYTF. V gene TRBV27 combines with J gene TRBJ1-2; 12 bases fit TRBD1. The CDR3 runs to 14 residues. V lost 7 bases and J lost 7; bases outside the gene matches: 7. In germline, CDR1 is MNHEY, CDR2 SMNVEV (reference sequence).

In its sample, this clonotype ranks as medium-sized. The chain has TRBV19 and TRBJ2-7; D is possibly TRBD2 (6 bases). Between the trimmed V and J ends, which lost 3 bases and 2 bases, there was a span of 14 bases. Germline assignment: CDR1 LNHDA and CDR2 SQIVND (reference sequence). This CDR3 has 15 residues. CDR3 sequence reads: CASSISGTATYEQYF. The CDR3 region has the DNA TGTGCCAGTAGTATCTCCGGGACTGCGACCTACGAGCAGTACTTC.

Within the sample, this clonotype is medium-sized. The chain joins TRBV5-1 to TRBJ2-7, with D perhaps TRBD2 (5 bases). The V and J ends lost 4 bases and 3 bases respectively, with 17 bases between them. The CDR3 sequence is 15 residues long. CDR1 is SGHRS, CDR2 YFSETQ, per germline. CDR3 sequence (DNA): TGCGCCAGCAGCCCGGGATCCTACACGGGCTACGAGCAGTACTTC. This gives the protein CASSPGSYTGYEQYF.

With regard to this clonotype: One end of the junction varies from germline; a read error may be responsible. The gene calls are TRBV7-8 and TRBJ2-4; D not certain. Looked up from germline, CDR1 is SGHVS and CDR2 is FQNEAQ. This CDR3 comprises 12 residues. Here the CDR3 reads CASGAERNVQYF. CDR3 DNA: TGTGCCAGCGGCGCAGAGCGAAACGTTCAGTACTTC.

By frequency in the sample, this clonotype is large. The V call is TRBV19, the J call TRBJ2-1, with D perhaps matching TRBD1 or TRBD2 (6 bases each). The CDR3 totals 17 residues. V dropped 4 bases and J dropped 3 bases, with 19 bases sitting between them. Per germline, CDR1 LNHDA and CDR2 SQIVND (reference sequence). The CDR3 loop reads CASSRVNWGAIYNEQFF. The CDR3 DNA reads TGTGCCAGTAGTAGGGTAAACTGGGGGGCGATCTACAATGAGCAGTTCTTC.

This clonotype is categorized as medium-sized. The chain carries TRBV7-6 and TRBJ2-5, with TRBD2 as a possible D gene (6 bases). Per the germline V gene, CDR1 is SGHVS and CDR2 is FNYEAQ. V gave up 5 bases and J gave up 6 bases, with 13 bases separating them. The CDR3 is 13 residues long. DNA of the CDR3: TGTGCCAGCAGCCTAGTGGGGGGAAAGACCCAGTACTTC. It encodes CASSLVGGKTQYF.

In its sample, this clonotype is medium-sized (0.01 to 0.1%). V gene TRBV2 combines with J gene TRBJ2-3, with 11 bases fitting TRBD2. Trimming at V came to 3 bases and at J to 5 bases, leaving 10 bases not matched to a gene. This CDR3 has 17 amino acids. Germline assignment: CDR1 SNHLY and CDR2 FYNNEI. The CDR3 DNA sequence: TGTGCCAGCAGTGACGCGAGCGAGCTAGCGGGGGGAGATACGCAGTATTTT. It yields the protein CASSDASELAGGDTQYF. The variable domain in full, with the rest retrieved from reference TRBV2 and TRBJ2-3, is EPEVTQTPSHQVTQMGQEVILRCVPISNHLYFYWYRQILGQKVEFLVSFYNNEISEKSEIFDDQFSVERPDGSNFTLKIRSTKLEDSAMYFCASSDASELAGGDTQYFGPGTRLTVL.

Worth noting for this clonotype: It may be a read error: a sequence one base away is much more abundant. This chain uses TRBV19 with TRBJ2-1; 9 bases map to TRBD2. This CDR3 contains 14 residues. CDR1 is LNHDA, CDR2 SQIVND, per germline (reference sequence). CDR3 nucleotides: TGTGCCAGTAGTATAATGGGACTAGCAACTGAGCAGTCCTTC. It encodes CASSIMGLATEQSF.

Points on this clonotype: The junction and the germline gene differ at one end; a read error may be behind it. CDR3 coding DNA: TGTGCCAGCAGCTTGTTAGAGTCAGGGCGAAGCCAAGATACCCAGTACTTC. It specifies CASSLLESGRSQDTQYF. The chain combines TRBV5-6 with TRBJ2-5; weak D call: TRBD1 (5 bases). CDR1 is SGHDT, CDR2 YYEEEE, per germline. CDR3 length: 17 amino acids.

Notes on this clonotype: This could be a read error, since a much larger clone is one nucleotide away. V gene TRBV28 combines with J gene TRBJ1-6; TRBD1 aligns across 7 bases. This CDR3 is built from 13 residues. Germline V lookup: CDR1 MDHEN, CDR2 SYDVKM. CDR3 DNA: TGTGCCAACAGACAGGGTTGGGGTTCACTCCTCCACTTT. The encoded protein is CANRQGWGSLLHF.

This clonotype ranks as medium-sized. V gene TRBV29-1 combines with J gene TRBJ2-7; D may be TRBD1 (6 bases). V lost 6 bases and J 2 bases, leaving 14 bases between the germline ends. CDR3 length: 13 amino acids. The germline gives CDR1 SQVTM, CDR2 ANQGSEA. DNA of the CDR3: TGCAGCGTACGGGACCAGGGGACCTACGAGCAGTACTTC. This codes for CSVRDQGTYEQYF.

This clonotype was observed a handful of times. Being one base from a much bigger clone, this may be a read error. The V gene is TRBV7-9, the J gene TRBJ2-3; no clear D gene. V was trimmed by 5 bases and J by 4 bases, leaving 19 bases between them. Per germline, CDR1 SEHNR and CDR2 FQNEAQ (reference sequence). The CDR3 runs 16 residues. The CDR3 sequence: CASSTRTAPGADTQYF. For the CDR3, the DNA is TGTGCCAGCAGCACCAGGACGGCTCCTGGCGCAGATACGCAGTATTTT.

This clonotype is large within its sample. The chain is built from TRBV2 and TRBJ1-5, with D unresolved. CDR1 and CDR2 (germline): SNHLY, FYNNEI. Trimming left V 6 bases short and J 1 base short, with 10 bases between. This CDR3 has 14 residues. CDR3 amino acids: CASSGSWSNQPQHF. The CDR3 DNA reads TGTGCCAGCAGCGGGTCCTGGAGCAATCAGCCCCAGCATTTT. The full variable domain, rest sourced from reference TRBV2 and TRBJ1-5, is EPEVTQTPSHQVTQMGQEVILRCVPISNHLYFYWYRQILGQKVEFLVSFYNNEISEKSEIFDDQFSVERPDGSNFTLKIRSTKLEDSAMYFCASSGSWSNQPQHFGDGTRLSIL.

Sample share makes this clonotype large. The chain is built from TRBV19 and TRBJ1-1; the D gene is possibly TRBD1 (5 bases). The CDR3 length is 13 residues. Trimming stripped 3 bases from V and 4 bases from J, with 9 bases between. Germline CDR1 reads LNHDA; CDR2 reads SQIVND (reference sequence). This chain's CDR3 is CASSIGAGTEAFF. The CDR3 nucleotides read TGTGCCAGTAGTATCGGGGCGGGCACTGAAGCTTTCTTT.

Only one count was recorded for this clonotype. The V and J genes are TRBV5-6 and TRBJ1-6; D not certain. This CDR3 is 15 amino acids long. Germline loops: CDR1 SGHDT, CDR2 YYEEEE. V shed 2 bases and J shed 3 bases, with 9 bases lying between them. This CDR3 reads CASSLRGFYNSPLHF. CDR3 sequence (DNA): TGTGCCAGCAGCTTACGTGGATTCTATAATTCACCCCTCCACTTT.

This clonotype is deemed medium-sized. The chain has TRBV4-3 and TRBJ2-1; no firm D call. CDR1 is LGHNA, CDR2 YSLEER, per germline. V lost 5 bases, J lost 0 bases, and 14 bases lay in between. This CDR3 has 16 residues. The chain's CDR3 is CASSLGPDSSYNEQFF. Here the CDR3 DNA reads TGCGCCAGCAGCTTAGGACCAGATAGCTCCTACAATGAGCAGTTCTTC.

This clonotype is medium-sized within its sample. The J gene is TRBJ2-5, the V gene TRBV9; perhaps TRBD2 as D (5 bases). The CDR3 loop spans 15 amino acids. The V end was cut by 0 bases, the J end by 5 bases, with 14 bases between. The germline V gene has CDR1 SGDLS and CDR2 YYNGEE. The CDR3 region is CASSVEGGPRETQYF. The CDR3 coding sequence is TGTGCCAGCAGCGTAGAAGGAGGACCGCGGGAGACCCAGTACTTC.

By sample fraction, this clonotype is medium-sized. The chain recombines TRBV4-3 with TRBJ2-2; tentative D call: TRBD2 (5 bases). V was pared by 4 bases and J by 2 bases, with 14 bases between. Germline V gene lookup returns CDR1 LGHNA and CDR2 YSLEER. The CDR3 has 16 amino acids. CDR3 DNA sequence: TGCGCCAGCAGCCGGCCCAGCGGAGATAACACCGGGGAGCTGTTTTTT. Its protein product is CASSRPSGDNTGELFF.

This clonotype was counted a few times. The chain joins TRBV19 to TRBJ2-7; perhaps D is TRBD1 or TRBD2 (6 bases each). The CDR3 contains 14 residues. Trimming pared 3 bases from V and 7 bases from J, leaving 16 bases between. CDR1 is LNHDA and CDR2 is SQIVND in the germline V gene (reference sequence). In nucleotides, the CDR3 is TGTGCCAGTAGTATGACGGGGGCCTCGGGGGAGCAGTACTTC. Translating gives CASSMTGASGEQYF.

This clonotype is medium-sized within its sample. The V call is TRBV29-1, the J call TRBJ2-1; D unclear. Germline V CDR1 and CDR2: SQVTM, ANQGSEA. V was shortened by 4 bases and J by 5 bases, with 9 bases between the two germline ends. The length of the CDR3 is 12 residues. The CDR3 bases are TGCAGCGTTGCAGCAGGCCACAATGAGCAGTTCTTC. Protein sequence: CSVAAGHNEQFF.

This clonotype counts as medium-sized. This rearrangement joins TRBV27 to TRBJ2-1; no clear D. Germline CDR1 and CDR2: MNHEY and SMNVEV (reference sequence). Trimming left V 6 bases short and J 1 base short, with 13 bases between. The CDR3 spans 15 residues. Here the CDR3 DNA reads TGTGCCAGCAGGGAACTCGGCAATTCCTACAATGAGCAGTTCTTC. This gives the protein CASRELGNSYNEQFF.

This clonotype is large by share. In DNA form, the CDR3 reads TGTGCCAGCAGCTTAGGGCTAGCGGGGGCGGACCAAGAGACCCAGTACTTC. Translation: CASSLGLAGADQETQYF. The V and J genes are TRBV7-2 and TRBJ2-5; the match to TRBD2 covers 10 bases. Germline V gene data show CDR1 as SGHTA and CDR2 as FQGNSA. Trimming removed 1 base from V and 0 bases from J; junction bases left unmatched: 5. The CDR3 spans 17 residues.